The rows below give T cell receptor beta chains drawn from one sample of a study of T cells after yellow fever vaccination. TCRdb fed the 5' RACE reads into MiXCR, producing one record per CDR3 protein. The sample holds around 11,000 distinct CDR3 sequences; around 5% are singletons and the top ten take approximately 1.5%. Sample: PBMCs, either bulk or a sorted T-cell subset (CD4+, CD8+, memory, or dextramer-sorted; not recorded which), taken around 14 days after the first yellow fever vaccination. These receptors came from a young man who received the YFV17D yellow fever vaccine. Both conserved end residues are part of each CDR3. The order of the fields is J gene, D gene, clone size, V gene, CDR3 protein, CDR3 DNA. The D gene is left open where the match is weak. A clone size is listed for some rows: how often the clone was seen (once, few, many), or a class if it is expanded.

>TRBJ1-2|-|many|TRBV29-1
CSVVVSAGNTGYTF
TGCAGCGTTGTGGTAAGCGCAGGGAATACTGGCTACACCTTC
>TRBJ1-2|-|medium-sized|TRBV4-2
CASSQDGGRGYTF
TGTGCCAGCAGCCAAGATGGGGGAAGGGGCTACACCTTC
>TRBJ2-3|-|-|TRBV23-1
CASSHTGSSADTQYF
TGCGCCAGCAGTCACACAGGGTCATCGGCAGATACGCAGTATTTT
>TRBJ1-2|TRBD1|many|TRBV5-6
CASSRDRGDGYTF
TGTGCCAGCAGTCGTGACAGGGGTGATGGCTACACCTTC
>TRBJ2-5|-|many|TRBV19
CASSFSTGQETQYF
TGTGCCAGTAGTTTCTCGACGGGCCAAGAGACCCAGTACTTC
>TRBJ1-4|TRBD1|many|TRBV7-2
CASSWDRGSEKLFF
TGTGCCAGCAGCTGGGACAGGGGAAGTGAAAAACTGTTTTTT
>TRBJ1-1|-|many|TRBV6-4
CASRSKGLPEAFF
TGTGCCAGCAGGTCTAAGGGGTTACCTGAAGCTTTCTTT
>TRBJ2-5|-|medium-sized|TRBV5-5
CASSDDSQETQYF
TGTGCCAGCAGCGATGACAGCCAAGAGACCCAGTACTTC
>TRBJ1-2|TRBD1|medium-sized|TRBV5-1
CASRATGGFGYTF
TGCGCCAGCAGAGCGACAGGGGGCTTTGGCTACACCTTC
>TRBJ1-2|-|many|TRBV6-5
CASSYSGRIGGYTF
TGTGCCAGCAGTTACTCGGGCAGGATTGGCGGCTACACCTTC
>TRBJ1-2|-|medium-sized|TRBV5-1
CASSSYRGNYGYTF
TGCGCCAGCAGCTCGTACCGGGGCAACTATGGCTACACCTTC
>TRBJ1-6|TRBD1|many|TRBV12-3/TRBV12-4
CASSLEGAWNSPLHF
TGTGCCAGCAGTTTAGAGGGGGCTTGGAATTCACCCCTCCACTTT
>TRBJ2-7|-|medium-sized|TRBV6-5
CASSYMAGGGEQYF
TGTGCCAGCAGTTACATGGCAGGGGGGGGGGAGCAGTACTTC
>TRBJ2-1|-|medium-sized|TRBV5-1
CASSPDPGNEQFF
TGCGCCAGCAGCCCCGACCCCGGCAATGAGCAGTTCTTC
>TRBJ1-1|-|few|TRBV28
CASSRGRENTEAFF
TGTGCCAGCAGTAGGGGCAGGGAGAACACTGAAGCTTTCTTT
>TRBJ2-3|-|medium-sized|TRBV5-1
CASSLMGFSTDTQYF
TGCGCCAGCAGCTTGATGGGGTTTAGCACAGATACGCAGTATTTT
>TRBJ2-6|-|many|TRBV12-3/TRBV12-4
CASSFTAGANVLTF
TGTGCCAGCAGTTTCACAGCTGGGGCCAACGTCCTGACTTTC
>TRBJ2-5|-|-|TRBV5-8
CASSIEGGMQETQYF
TGTGCCAGCAGCATCGAGGGGGGCATGCAAGAGACCCAGTACTTC
>TRBJ2-3|-|medium-sized|TRBV20-1
CSALHPSTDTQYF
TGCAGTGCCCTGCACCCTAGCACAGATACGCAGTATTTT
>TRBJ1-2|-|medium-sized|TRBV12-3/TRBV12-4
CASRLQGLRGYTF
TGTGCCAGCAGGCTACAGGGACTTCGTGGCTACACCTTC
>TRBJ1-2|-|medium-sized|TRBV2
CASSPLGTSYGYTF
TGTGCCAGCAGTCCCCTTGGGACAAGCTATGGCTACACCTTC
>TRBJ2-3|-|-|TRBV5-6
CASSLLSGALGDTQYF
TGTGCCAGCAGCCTCCTGTCCGGGGCACTGGGAGATACGCAGTATTTT
>TRBJ2-2|-|many|TRBV5-1
CASSPFFEGGELFF
TGCGCCAGCAGCCCCTTTTTTGAGGGCGGGGAGCTGTTTTTT
>TRBJ2-3|TRBD2|few|TRBV7-3
CASSSGGAPDTQYF
TGTGCCAGCAGCTCCGGGGGGGCCCCAGATACGCAGTATTTT
>TRBJ2-3|-|many|TRBV7-2
CASSGGDKYTQYF
TGTGCCAGCAGCGGCGGGGATAAATATACGCAGTATTTT
>TRBJ2-3|TRBD2|medium-sized|TRBV5-1
CASSLEGPTSGGLRTQYF
TGCGCCAGCAGCTTAGAGGGCCCGACTAGCGGGGGGCTTCGTACGCAGTATTTT
>TRBJ1-2|-|-|TRBV18
CASSPETESNYGYTF
TGTGCCAGCTCACCAGAGACAGAATCTAACTATGGCTACACCTTC
>TRBJ2-4|-|many|TRBV7-9
CASSPDSNIQYF
TGTGCCAGCAGTCCGGACAGTAACATTCAGTACTTC
>TRBJ2-1|TRBD2|many|TRBV15
CATSGGGTSVLNEQFF
TGTGCCACCAGCGGCGGCGGGACTAGTGTCCTCAATGAGCAGTTCTTC
>TRBJ2-1|-|many|TRBV7-2
CASSLHENEQFF
TGTGCCAGCAGCTTACATGAGAATGAGCAGTTCTTC
>TRBJ2-5|TRBD2|medium-sized|TRBV5-1
CASSLVIGGQETQYF
TGCGCCAGCAGCTTGGTCATCGGGGGGCAAGAGACCCAGTACTTC
>TRBJ1-2|TRBD1|many|TRBV20-1
CSAAPLGQSNYGYTF
TGCAGTGCTGCGCCTTTGGGACAGAGTAACTATGGCTACACCTTC
>TRBJ2-1|TRBD1|many|TRBV5-6
CASRGYRGPYNEQFF
TGTGCCAGCAGGGGCTACAGGGGCCCCTACAATGAGCAGTTCTTC
>TRBJ2-5|TRBD2|many|TRBV4-3
CASSQRLAGYQETQYF
TGCGCCAGCAGCCAAAGACTAGCGGGGTATCAAGAGACCCAGTACTTC
>TRBJ2-5|-|medium-sized|TRBV3-1
CASSLIAAGIQETQYF
TGTGCCAGCAGCCTCATCGCTGCGGGAATACAAGAGACCCAGTACTTC